The entry below gives a single TCR beta chain sequence along with its context. This sample stems from a study of metastatic and nonmetastatic thyroid tumors. Study as a whole: A comparison of repertoires was made across blood and tumor or nodule tissue from malignant and benign thyroid patients.

No patient had received any treatment before thyroid surgery. As handled by the study authors: Clinicopathological groups differed in CDR3, with these differences serving to build a distant-metastasis classifier for papillary thyroid cancer. MiXCR reprocessed the PCR reads for TCRdb. The V and J calls follow TCRdb's processing rather than the paper's. The sample shows over 45,000 clones, 24% of them seen only once. J lost 10 bases, V lost 2 bases, and 5 bases had no gene match. This CDR3 is 15 amino acids long. Per the germline V gene, CDR1 is MNHEY and CDR2 is SVGEGT. The chain is built from TRBV6-2 or TRBV6-3 and TRBJ1-6, with 10 positions matching TRBD1. Sample: blood. This sequence was found in a male donor with papillary thyroid cancer or a benign thyroid nodule (not recorded which). Some clones in this sample may be carry-over from other donors' samples. DNA of the CDR3: TGTGCCAGCAGTTACAGTGGGACAGGGGACTCACCCCTCCACTTT. It encodes CASSYSGTGDSPLHF.